This TCR beta chain was documented in a study of response to subunit inactivated influenza vaccine. V was pared by 1 base and J by 6 bases, with 5 bases of the junction left unmatched. This CDR3 contains 13 residues. CDR1 is DFQATT, CDR2 SNEGSKA, per germline (reference sequence). This clonotype was observed a handful of times. TCRdb recomputed calls from the RT-PCR reads with MiXCR, one row per CDR3 protein. The data hold fewer than 800,000 distinct CDR3 sequences, with 15% to 18% observed a single time. The chain links TRBV20-1 to TRBJ2-7; 8 bases align to TRBD1. Material: PBMCs from blood, obtained about 12 days after vaccination. This sequence originates from a middle-aged man who received an inactivated influenza vaccine. The CDR3 coding sequence is TGCAGTGCTAGAGGGCAGGGGGCGGCCGAGCAGTACTTC. Translation: CSARGQGAAEQYF.